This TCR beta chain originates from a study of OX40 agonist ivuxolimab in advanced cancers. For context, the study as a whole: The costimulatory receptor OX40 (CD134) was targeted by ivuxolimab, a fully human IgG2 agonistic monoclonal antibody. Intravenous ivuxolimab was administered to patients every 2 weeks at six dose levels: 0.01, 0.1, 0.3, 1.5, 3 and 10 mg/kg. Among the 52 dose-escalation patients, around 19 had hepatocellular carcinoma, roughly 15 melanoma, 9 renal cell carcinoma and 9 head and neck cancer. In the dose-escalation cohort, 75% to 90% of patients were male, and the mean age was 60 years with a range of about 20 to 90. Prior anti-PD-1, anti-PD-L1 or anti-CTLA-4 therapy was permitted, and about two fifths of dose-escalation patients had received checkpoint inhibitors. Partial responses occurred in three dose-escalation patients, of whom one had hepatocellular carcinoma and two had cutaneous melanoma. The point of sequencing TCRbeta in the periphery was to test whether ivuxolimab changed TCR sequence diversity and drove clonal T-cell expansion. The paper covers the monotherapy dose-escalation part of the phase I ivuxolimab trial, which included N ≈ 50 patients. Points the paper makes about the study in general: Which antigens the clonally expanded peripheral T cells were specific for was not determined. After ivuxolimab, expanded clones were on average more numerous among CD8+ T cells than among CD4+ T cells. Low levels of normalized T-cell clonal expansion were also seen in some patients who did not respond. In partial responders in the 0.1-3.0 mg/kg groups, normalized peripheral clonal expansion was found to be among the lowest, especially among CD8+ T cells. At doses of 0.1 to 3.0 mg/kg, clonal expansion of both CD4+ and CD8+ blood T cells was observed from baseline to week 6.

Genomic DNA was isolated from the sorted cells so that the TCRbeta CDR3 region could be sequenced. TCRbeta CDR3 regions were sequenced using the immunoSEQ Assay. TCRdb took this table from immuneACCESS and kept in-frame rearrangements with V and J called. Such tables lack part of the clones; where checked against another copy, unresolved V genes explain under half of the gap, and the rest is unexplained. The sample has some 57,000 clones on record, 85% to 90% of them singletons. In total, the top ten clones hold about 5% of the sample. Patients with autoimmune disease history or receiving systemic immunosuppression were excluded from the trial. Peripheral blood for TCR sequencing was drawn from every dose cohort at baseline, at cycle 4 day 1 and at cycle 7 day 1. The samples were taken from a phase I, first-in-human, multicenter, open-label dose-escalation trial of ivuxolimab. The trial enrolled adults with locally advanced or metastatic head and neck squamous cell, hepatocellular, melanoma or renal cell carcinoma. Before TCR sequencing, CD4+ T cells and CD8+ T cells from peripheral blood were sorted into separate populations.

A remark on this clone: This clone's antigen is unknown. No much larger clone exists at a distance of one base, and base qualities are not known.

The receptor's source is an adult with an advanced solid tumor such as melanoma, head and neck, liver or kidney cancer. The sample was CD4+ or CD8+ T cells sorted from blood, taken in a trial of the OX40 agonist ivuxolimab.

The CDR3 is CASTNPLWTGDNEQFF. The DNA sequence is as follows: TGTGCCAGCACCAACCCCCTCTGGACAGGGGACAATGAGCAGTTCTTC. The chain employs TRBV27 and TRBJ2-1; 9 junctional bases match TRBD1. Ends trimmed: V by 7 bases, J by 5 bases; bases unmatched to a gene: 12. There are 16 amino acids in the CDR3, from cysteine to phenylalanine inclusive. Only the CDR3 region is kept as DNA, spanning 48 bases read in frame from base 1. The germline V gene (reference sequence) sets CDR1 to MNHEY and CDR2 to SMNVEV.